A selection of T cell receptor beta chains follows, all from one sample in a study of blood T cell repertoires in COVID-19. Assay used: immunoSEQ multiplex PCR; TCRdb lists only in-frame clones, some missing. The sample consists of 100,000 to 150,000 clones, about 82% of them appearing once. Sequencing input: peripheral blood. All receptors come from a man in his fifties or sixties with active or convalescent COVID-19. Each CDR3 is given with its conserved first and last residue. A D gene is named only where the DNA matches it firmly. For some rows the clone size is stated as once, few or many, or as a class when expanded; others skip it.

TRBV18	NA	TRBJ2-3	NA	CASSEPSADTQYF	TGTGCCAGCTCTGAACCTAGCGCCGATACGCAGTATTTT
TRBV6-5	NA	TRBJ2-1	once	CAIEGAGLGDNEQFF	TGTGCCATCGAAGGCGCCGGGCTAGGGGACAATGAGCAGTTCTTC
TRBV6-1	NA	TRBJ1-1	NA	CASSEGTYTEAFF	TGTGCCAGCAGTGAAGGGACTTACACTGAAGCTTTCTTT
TRBV11-2	TRBD1	TRBJ2-1	few	CASSRAGQEYNEQFF	TGTGCCAGCAGCCGGGCGGGACAGGAATACAATGAGCAGTTCTTC
TRBV30	NA	TRBJ1-2	NA	CAWEGSGRADGYTF	TGTGCCTGGGAAGGGTCGGGCAGGGCAGATGGCTACACCTTC
TRBV5-1	NA	TRBJ1-6	few	CASSLESGRLGSPLHF	TGCGCCAGCAGCTTGGAATCCGGGAGGTTGGGATCACCCCTCCACTTT
TRBV4-3	NA	TRBJ2-1	NA	CASSQDPSYNEQFF	TGCGCCAGCAGCCAAGATCCCAGCTACAATGAGCAGTTCTTC
TRBV30	TRBD1	TRBJ2-7	NA	CAWSETGTSYEQYF	TGTGCCTGGAGCGAGACAGGGACCTCCTACGAGCAGTACTTC
TRBV28	NA	TRBJ1-4	few	CASSLFGVGRGKEKLFF	TGTGCCAGCAGTTTATTTGGGGTTGGCCGCGGGAAAGAAAAACTGTTTTTT
TRBV30	NA	TRBJ1-6	NA	CAWRTREKPLHF	TGTGCCTGGAGGACACGAGAGAAACCCCTCCACTTT
TRBV15	TRBD1	TRBJ1-2	NA	CATSRDGDRVYGGYTF	TGTGCCACCAGCAGAGACGGGGACAGGGTATATGGTGGCTACACCTTC
TRBV6-1	NA	TRBJ1-4	NA	CASSEVREQPREKLFF	TGTGCCAGCAGTGAAGTACGGGAGCAGCCTAGGGAAAAACTGTTTTTT
TRBV6-6	NA	TRBJ2-7	NA	CASRRPGGAAYEQYF	TGTGCCAGCAGGAGACCCGGCGGGGCGGCCTACGAGCAGTACTTC
TRBV6-5	NA	TRBJ2-5	few	CASRSRVPSETQYF	TGTGCCAGCAGAAGCAGGGTCCCGTCAGAGACCCAGTACTTC
TRBV19	NA	TRBJ2-2	NA	CASSQPNPTYTGELFF	TGTGCCAGTAGTCAACCGAATCCTACGTACACCGGGGAGCTGTTTTTT
TRBV7-2	NA	TRBJ2-7	few	CASSLQGNLYEQYF	TGTGCCAGCAGCTTACAGGGGAATTTGTACGAGCAGTACTTC
TRBV4-2	NA	TRBJ1-1	NA	CASSQEGRANTEAFF	TGTGCCAGCAGCCAAGAAGGCAGGGCGAACACTGAAGCTTTCTTT
TRBV27	NA	TRBJ2-1	NA	CASSRLTVSEQFF	TGTGCCAGCAGCCGCCTGACAGTGAGTGAGCAGTTCTTC
TRBV5-1	NA	TRBJ2-5	NA	CASSLTRGDQYF	TGCGCCAGCAGCTTGACCAGGGGAGACCAGTACTTC
TRBV5-4	NA	TRBJ2-4	NA	CASSPNTGTGAKNIQYF	TGTGCCAGCAGCCCCAATACCGGGACTGGGGCCAAAAACATTCAGTACTTC
TRBV6-5	TRBD1	TRBJ1-2	NA	CASSRDRDNYGYTF	TGTGCCAGCAGTAGGGACAGGGATAACTATGGCTACACCTTC
TRBV19	TRBD1	TRBJ2-1	once	CASSPDRGLVRSNSYNEQFF	TGTGCCAGTAGTCCAGACAGGGGGTTGGTCCGCTCTAACTCCTACAATGAGCAGTTCTTC
TRBV4-1	TRBD2	TRBJ2-2	NA	CASSPWRESGGELFF	TGCGCCAGCAGCCCCTGGCGGGAGTCTGGCGGGGAGCTGTTTTTT
TRBV5-4	NA	TRBJ2-1	once	CASSLEGLGSSYNEQFF	TGTGCCAGCAGCTTGGAGGGACTCGGTTCCTCCTACAATGAGCAGTTCTTC
TRBV29-1	TRBD2	TRBJ2-3	NA	CSVPGGGNTDTQYF	TGCAGCGTTCCCGGGGGGGGAAACACAGATACGCAGTATTTT
TRBV20-1	NA	TRBJ2-1	NA	CSARDYNEQFF	TGCAGTGCTCGGGACTACAATGAGCAGTTCTTC
TRBV4-3	NA	TRBJ1-1	NA	CASSPRNTEAFF	TGCGCCAGCAGCCCGCGGAACACTGAAGCTTTCTTT
TRBV6-6	TRBD2	TRBJ2-7	NA	CASSPRLAGDYEQYF	TGTGCCAGCAGTCCGAGACTAGCGGGGGACTACGAGCAGTACTTC
TRBV7-2	NA	TRBJ2-2	NA	CASRTSGSDGELFF	TGTGCCAGCCGTACATCAGGGTCAGACGGGGAGCTGTTTTTT
TRBV28	NA	TRBJ2-7	NA	CASQGTSYEQYF	TGTGCCAGTCAGGGAACCTCCTACGAGCAGTACTTC
TRBV5-1	TRBD1	TRBJ1-2	NA	CASSLGQGAFGYTF	TGCGCCAGCAGCTTGGGACAGGGGGCTTTTGGCTACACCTTC
TRBV11-3	NA	TRBJ1-5	NA	CASSSRTDVDYSNQPQHF	TGTGCCAGCAGCTCCAGGACAGATGTGGATTATAGCAATCAGCCCCAGCATTTT
TRBV3-1/TRBV3-2	TRBD1	TRBJ1-5	NA	CASSQGQGAYQPQHF	TGTGCCAGCAGCCAAGGACAGGGGGCCTATCAGCCCCAGCATTTT
TRBV9	TRBD1	TRBJ1-2	NA	CASSGQGVRSYGYTF	TGTGCCAGCAGCGGACAGGGAGTTAGGAGCTATGGCTACACCTTC
TRBV27	NA	TRBJ2-7	NA	CASALWGSYPRNSGTNNYEQYF	TGTGCCAGCGCTCTGTGGGGAAGCTATCCCAGAAATTCGGGGACAAATAACTACGAGCAGTACTTC
TRBV5-1	NA	TRBJ2-1	NA	CASTDYPLDPEQFF	TGCGCCAGTACGGACTACCCCCTAGATCCTGAGCAGTTCTTC
TRBV9	NA	TRBJ2-5	NA	CASSPHGGTAQETQYF	TGTGCCAGCAGCCCTCATGGGGGGACGGCACAAGAGACCCAGTACTTC
TRBV2	NA	TRBJ2-7	NA	CASQGLVYEQYF	TGTGCCAGCCAGGGGTTAGTATACGAGCAGTACTTC
TRBV7-2	TRBD2	TRBJ2-7	NA	CASSLSGTEQYF	TGTGCCAGCAGCTTAAGCGGGACCGAGCAGTACTTC
TRBV20-1	TRBD1	TRBJ2-7	NA	CSATGGEEQYF	TGCAGTGCTACAGGGGGAGAAGAGCAGTACTTC
TRBV5-6	NA	TRBJ2-7	NA	CASWGRGQDYEQYF	TGTGCCAGCTGGGGGAGGGGACAGGACTACGAGCAGTACTTC
TRBV3-1/TRBV3-2	TRBD1	TRBJ1-2	once	CASSQDRGRSGYTF	TGTGCCAGCAGCCAAGACAGGGGGCGGAGTGGCTACACCTTC
TRBV3-1/TRBV3-2	NA	TRBJ2-7	NA	CASSHKSEQYF	TGTGCCAGCAGCCACAAATCCGAGCAGTACTTC
TRBV28	NA	TRBJ2-5	NA	CASSLIQGETQYF	TGTGCCAGCAGTTTAATTCAGGGAGAGACCCAGTACTTC